The present TCR beta chain was sequenced within a study of radiation and T cells in renal cell carcinoma. CDR1 ENHRY and CDR2 SYGVKD come from the germline V gene. The CDR3 contains 13 residues. The V and J ends lost 11 bases and 9 bases, in that order; junction bases with no gene match: 10. Time point noted: blood 2 weeks post-SBRT. Noted treatment: 15 Gy SBRT to primary tumor, nephrectomy 4 weeks later. Data came from immunoSEQ multiplex PCR; TCRdb stores just in-frame clones and leaves some out. The sample lists fewer than 90,000 clones, 65% to 90% occurring once. The receptor was isolated from a woman aged 45-65 years with renal cell carcinoma. This chain connects TRBV10-3 to TRBJ1-6, with 7 positions matching TRBD1. The sample here was blood, taken from a patient whose treatment included radiotherapy and nephrectomy. CDR3 coding DNA: TGTGCCGCCGACCCGACAGGGAGTTCACCCCTCCACTTT. Amino acids: CAADPTGSSPLHF.